Sequencing of this T cell receptor beta chain was carried out in a study of beta chain features in type 1 diabetes. Study-wide findings and caveats: The influence of HLA type on TCRB rearrangement stayed undetermined.

The study reverse transcribed the entire isolated RNA, so it sequenced expressed TCRB transcripts. Some clones are missing from TCRdb's copy, which holds only in-frame ones; the method was immunoSEQ multiplex PCR. The sample yields approximately 340,000 clones, about 15% seen once. Researchers reported sorting CD4+ naive, central memory, regulatory and stem cell-like memory cells via CD45RO/CCR7/CD25/CD127/CD95/CD27. Post-sort purity exceeded 95% for all sorted populations. Looked up from germline, CDR1 is SNHLY and CDR2 is FYNNEI. V lost 7 bases and J lost 3, with 15 bases in between. This CDR3 region has 14 residues. Of note for this clone: Its cognate antigen is unknown.

This receptor was identified in a woman aged 18-30 years in good health. The V call is TRBV2, the J call TRBJ1-2; D unresolved. Source material: naive CD4+ T cells from blood. CDR3 sequence: CASTVREGDYGYTF. In DNA, the CDR3 is TGTGCCAGCACCGTGCGTGAGGGAGACTATGGCTACACCTTC. The full variable domain, completed using reference TRBV2 and TRBJ1-2, is EPEVTQTPSHQVTQMGQEVILRCVPISNHLYFYWYRQILGQKVEFLVSFYNNEISEKSEIFDDQFSVERPDGSNFTLKIRSTKLEDSAMYFCASTVREGDYGYTFGSGTRLTVV.